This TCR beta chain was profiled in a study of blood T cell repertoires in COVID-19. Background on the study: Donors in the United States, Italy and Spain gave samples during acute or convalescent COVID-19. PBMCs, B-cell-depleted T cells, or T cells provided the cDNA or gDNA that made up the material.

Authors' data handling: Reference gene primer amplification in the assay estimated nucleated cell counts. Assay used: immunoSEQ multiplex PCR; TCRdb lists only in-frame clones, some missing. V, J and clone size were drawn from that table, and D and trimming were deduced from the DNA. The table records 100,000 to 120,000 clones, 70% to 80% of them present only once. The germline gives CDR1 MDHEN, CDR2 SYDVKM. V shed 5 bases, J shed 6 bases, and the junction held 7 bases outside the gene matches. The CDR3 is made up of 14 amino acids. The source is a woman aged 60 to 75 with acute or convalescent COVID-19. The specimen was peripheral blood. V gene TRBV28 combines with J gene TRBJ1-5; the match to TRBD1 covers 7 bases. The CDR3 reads CASSTRQGSQPQHF. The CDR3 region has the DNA TGTGCCAGCAGTACTAGACAGGGTAGTCAGCCCCAGCATTTT.